The 21 T cell receptor beta chains presented below share a single source sample, sequenced in a study of blood T cell repertoires in COVID-19. Assay used: immunoSEQ multiplex PCR; TCRdb lists only in-frame clones, some missing. The data show fewer than 80,000 clones, 88% seen once. Source material: peripheral blood. The receptors were gathered from a human donor in a cohort sampled during active COVID-19.

This clone was seen only a few times. V and J are TRBV19 and TRBJ2-7, with D possibly matching TRBD1 (6 bases). V was trimmed by 4 bases and J by 3 bases, leaving 10 bases between them. Germline V gene data show CDR1 as LNHDA and CDR2 as SQIVND (reference sequence). The CDR3 has 13 residues. CDR3 residues: CASSRDTVYEQYF. As DNA, the CDR3 is TGTGCCAGTAGTAGGGACACCGTCTACGAGCAGTACTTC. The whole variable domain, remainder taken from reference TRBV19 and TRBJ2-7, is DGGITQSPKYLFRKEGQNVTLSCEQNLNHDAMYWYRQDPGQGLRLIYYSQIVNDFQKGDIAEGYSVSREKKESFPLTVTSAQKNPTAFYLCASSRDTVYEQYFGPGTRLTVT.

This sequence joins TRBV7-8 and TRBJ1-4; D uncertain. This CDR3 has 16 residues. Germline V gene lookup returns CDR1 SGHVS and CDR2 FQNEAQ. V lost 6 bases and J 4 bases, leaving 18 bases between the germline ends. DNA of the CDR3: TGTGCCAGCAGGTCAGCGGCTCCTCGCAATAATGAAAAACTGTTTTTT. This gives the protein CASRSAAPRNNEKLFF.

This rearrangement joins TRBV27 to TRBJ2-7; 9 bases fit TRBD2. Germline V lookup: CDR1 MNHEY, CDR2 SMNVEV (reference sequence). The CDR3 consists of 17 residues. Trimming took 2 bases from V and 3 from J; bases not matched to a gene: 11. The CDR3 protein is CASSLAGGPRRLYEQYF. In DNA, the CDR3 is TGTGCCAGCAGTTTAGCGGGAGGGCCCCGCCGGCTCTACGAGCAGTACTTC.

The chain couples TRBV10-2 to TRBJ1-4, with TRBD1 matching over 7 bases. The CDR3 consists of 16 residues. The ends lost 3 bases at V and 4 bases at J; junction bases unmatched: 8. CDR1 and CDR2 from the germline V gene are WSHSY and SAAADI. The CDR3 bases are TGCGCCAGCAGTGATTCCAGGGGGGATTTTAATGAAAAACTGTTTTTT. As protein: CASSDSRGDFNEKLFF.

This chain links TRBV5-1 with TRBJ2-1; tentative D call: TRBD1 (5 bases). The V end lost 4 bases, the J end lost 0 bases, and 11 bases lay between the germline ends. Germline assignment: CDR1 SGHRS and CDR2 YFSETQ. This CDR3 has 15 residues. CDR3: CASSVTGSSYNEQFF. The DNA of the CDR3 is TGCGCCAGCAGCGTAACAGGAAGCTCCTACAATGAGCAGTTCTTC.

This clone appeared once. V usage is TRBV11-2 and J usage is TRBJ2-7; no clear D. Trimming stripped 5 bases from V and 3 bases from J, with 11 bases between. Germline values: CDR1 SGHAT, CDR2 FQNNGV. The CDR3 loop spans 13 amino acids. CDR3 protein: CASSPLRGYEQYF. CDR3 coding DNA: TGTGCCAGCAGCCCACTTCGAGGCTACGAGCAGTACTTC.

V gene TRBV4-2 combines with J gene TRBJ2-1; 8 nucleotides agree with TRBD2. The trim removed 0 bases at V and 0 bases at J, leaving 7 bases unmatched. The CDR3 contains 18 residues. Germline values: CDR1 LGHNA, CDR2 YNFKEQ. CDR3 protein: CASSQDIGGAISYNEQFF. The CDR3 nucleotides are TGTGCCAGCAGCCAAGATATCGGGGGGGCGATCTCCTACAATGAGCAGTTCTTC.

This clone was seen once. The chain uses TRBV2 and TRBJ2-1, with D tentatively TRBD2 (5 bases). Germline loops: CDR1 SNHLY, CDR2 FYNNEI. V was pared by 8 bases and J by 12 bases, with 20 bases between. The CDR3 consists of 13 residues. The CDR3: CASRGGPRLPQFF. The CDR3 DNA follows: TGTGCCAGCCGAGGAGGTCCCCGCCTTCCGCAGTTCTTC. The complete variable domain, with remaining parts taken from reference TRBV2 and TRBJ2-1, reads EPEVTQTPSHQVTQMGQEVILRCVPISNHLYFYWYRQILGQKVEFLVSFYNNEISEKSEIFDDQFSVERPDGSNFTLKIRSTKLEDSAMYFCASRGGPRLPQFFGPGTRLTVL.

The rearrangement links TRBV1 to TRBJ2-3; TRBD2, the table's D call, lacks a check against the DNA. TRBV1 is classified as a pseudogene. The CDR3 contains 17 residues. CDR3 DNA: TGCACCAGCAGCCAAGACCGGTTGAAAAGAAAGTCAGATACGCAGTATTTT. Its translation is CTSSQDRLKRKSDTQYF.

This chain links TRBV24-1 with TRBJ2-3; 8 bases fit TRBD2. V lost 1 base to trimming and J lost 3 bases; unmatched junction nucleotides: 8. CDR1 and CDR2 from the germline V gene are KGHDR and SFDVKD. This CDR3 is built from 17 residues. The CDR3 spells CATSDLKSSGRTDTQYF. The CDR3 region has the DNA TGTGCCACCAGTGATTTAAAATCAAGCGGGAGAACAGATACGCAGTATTTT.

This clone was observed a handful of times. Here the CDR3 reads CASSLLYNYGYTF. The CDR3, as DNA: TGTGCCAGCAGCTTATTATATAACTATGGCTACACCTTC. The chain employs TRBV7-9 and TRBJ1-2, with no clear D. Trimming removed 2 bases at V and 1 base at J, with 5 bases between. The CDR3 length is 13 residues. Germline-derived CDR1 and CDR2 are SEHNR and FQNEAQ (reference sequence).

The chain recombines TRBV19 with TRBJ2-2; D is unresolved. The germline V gene encodes CDR1 LNHDA and CDR2 SQIVND (reference sequence). Deletions cut 5 bases from V and 5 bases from J, with 15 bases between. The CDR3 is 15 amino acids. CDR3 residues: CASSGPGRNTGELFF. DNA for the CDR3: TGTGCCAGTAGTGGGCCCGGTCGTAATACCGGGGAGCTGTTTTTT. Based on the CDR3 plus reference TRBV19 and TRBJ2-2, the full variable domain is DGGITQSPKYLFRKEGQNVTLSCEQNLNHDAMYWYRQDPGQGLRLIYYSQIVNDFQKGDIAEGYSVSREKKESFPLTVTSAQKNPTAFYLCASSGPGRNTGELFFGEGSRLTVL.

This clone has only one observation. The CDR3 is CASSPRQGGAAGELFF. For the CDR3, the DNA is TGTGCCAGCAGCCCACGCCAAGGGGGCGCAGCCGGGGAGCTGTTTTTT. The chain employs TRBV7-3 and TRBJ2-2; the match to TRBD1 covers 7 bases. CDR1 is SGHTA and CDR2 is FQGTGA in the germline V gene. V was clipped by 5 bases and J by 6 bases; unmatched bases: 12. This CDR3 region has 16 residues.

CDR3 in amino acids: CASSMGSGPYNEQFF. The CDR3 DNA is TGTGCCAGTAGTATGGGCAGCGGGCCCTACAATGAGCAGTTCTTC. The chain employs TRBV19 and TRBJ2-1; TRBD2 is a possible D gene (6 bases). The CDR3 has 15 residues. Deletions cut 3 bases from V and 2 bases from J, with 11 bases between. Germline V lookup: CDR1 LNHDA, CDR2 SQIVND (reference sequence).

V gene TRBV9 combines with J gene TRBJ1-1, with D unresolved. This CDR3 contains 15 residues. The germline V and J ends were trimmed by 2 bases and 0 bases, with 11 bases remaining between them. Germline CDR1 is SGDLS and CDR2 is YYNGEE. CDR3 in amino acids: CASSVGLVLNTEAFF. Written as DNA, the CDR3 is TGTGCCAGCAGCGTCGGTCTCGTCCTGAACACTGAAGCTTTCTTT.

J is TRBJ1-5 and V is TRBV4-1, with D uncertain. Trimming stripped 6 bases from V and 5 bases from J, with 5 bases between. There are 11 residues in the CDR3. Germline V gives CDR1 MGHRA, CDR2 YSYEKL. CDR3 sequence (DNA): TGCGCCAGCAGGAGCGATCAGCCCCAGCATTTT. Encoded protein: CASRSDQPQHF.

This clone was detected only once. This chain joins TRBV7-2 and TRBJ2-5, with D perhaps matching TRBD2 (6 bases). The CDR3 has 15 amino acids. V shed 0 bases and J shed 5 bases, with 13 bases lying between them. CDR1 SGHTA and CDR2 FQGNSA come from the germline V gene. CDR3 amino acids: CASSLASRGTETQYF. The CDR3 nucleotides read TGTGCCAGCAGCTTAGCGTCCCGGGGGACGGAGACCCAGTACTTC.

The chain employs TRBV15 and TRBJ2-7; D is perhaps TRBD1 (6 bases). This CDR3 has 15 residues. V was trimmed by 1 base and J by 5 bases, leaving 15 bases between them. CDR1 LNHNV and CDR2 YYDKDF come from the germline V gene (reference sequence). The CDR3 sequence is CATSRVGRGEDEQYF. CDR3 in DNA: TGTGCCACCAGCAGAGTGGGCAGGGGTGAGGACGAGCAGTACTTC.

This clone was observed once. This chain connects TRBV10-3 to TRBJ1-1, with 7 bases matching TRBD1. Germline values: CDR1 ENHRY, CDR2 SYGVKD. CDR3 length: 12 residues. V was clipped by 7 bases and J by 6 bases; unmatched bases: 5. The CDR3 protein is CAIKGGGPEAFF. CDR3 nucleotides: TGTGCCATCAAAGGGGGCGGGCCTGAAGCTTTCTTT.

The gene calls are TRBV15 and TRBJ1-6; D is ambiguous. V was trimmed by 4 bases and J by 7 bases, leaving 11 bases between them. This CDR3 spans 14 amino acids. Germline lookup yields CDR1 LNHNV and CDR2 YYDKDF (reference sequence). CDR3 coding DNA: TGTGCCACCAGCACGCAGGCTCAAAATTCACCCCTCCACTTT. This translates into CATSTQAQNSPLHF. The complete variable domain, with remaining parts taken from reference TRBV15 and TRBJ1-6, reads DAMVIQNPRYQVTQFGKPVTLSCSQTLNHNVMYWYQQKSSQAPKLLFHYYDKDFNNEADTPDNFQSRRPNTSFCFLDIRSPGLGDTAMYLCATSTQAQNSPLHFGNGTRLTVT.

J is TRBJ1-1 and V is TRBV5-1, with D maybe TRBD1 (5 bases). The germline V gene has CDR1 SGHRS and CDR2 YFSETQ. V lost 2 bases and J lost 2, with 7 bases in between. The CDR3 runs to 13 residues. The CDR3 region is CASSFDSNTEAFF. The CDR3 DNA sequence: TGCGCCAGCAGCTTCGACAGCAACACTGAAGCTTTCTTT.